This note documents a single T cell receptor beta chain sequence. This sample is drawn from a study of cytomegalovirus exposure and HLA in healthy donors. The CDR3 runs 13 residues. V lost 8 bases and J lost 2, with 13 bases in between. CDR1 LNHDA and CDR2 SQIVND come from the germline V gene (reference sequence). Amplification used 60 Vbeta primers and 13 Jbeta primers. The table came from immunoSEQ multiplex PCR; TCRdb's copy has only in-frame clones and leaves some out. The data hold about 170,000 clones, with around 74% observed a single time. Sequences were obtained from PBMCs. The rearrangement joins TRBV19 to TRBJ2-7, with D possibly being TRBD1 (6 bases). This TCR came from a female donor in good health and CMV-seronegative. CDR3 sequence reads: CASRSRDTYEQYF. As DNA, the CDR3 is TGTGCCAGTCGGTCCCGGGACACCTACGAGCAGTACTTC.